This T cell receptor (beta chain) was profiled in a study of human T cells and chemical hapten exposure. General study points: TCRs above 1 in 1000 frequency stayed constant with DPC sensitization. The formation of large CDR3 similarity clusters by expanded TCRs significantly exceeded that of controls. In the PT1 data, expanded TCR counts showed a positive correlation with patch test score.

What the library attached to individual cDNA molecules were unique molecular identifiers. Via MiXCR, TCRdb re-called the RACE reads, giving one row per CDR3 protein. The profile shows about 70,000 distinct CDR3 sequences, about 10% of them singletons. This clonotype has more than one count but fewer than ten. Its antigen is not identified. As to time point: pre-sensitization, week 0. Specified treatment: therapeutic diphenylcyclopropenone sensitization with weekly scalp DPC. V dropped 4 bases and J dropped 4 bases, with 17 bases sitting between them. The germline V gene encodes CDR1 SGHRS and CDR2 YFSETQ. The CDR3 spans 15 residues.

The sequence came from a woman aged 50 to 60 with alopecia areata. Some clones in this sample may be carry-over from other donors' samples. This sample comprised whole blood, obtained in connection with sensitization to the hapten diphenylcyclopropenone (DPC). The chain employs TRBV5-1 and TRBJ1-2; maybe TRBD1 (5 bases). CDR3 DNA sequence: TGCGCCAGCAGCCCCTCCGGGACGGCTATCTATGGCTACACCTTC. Translated: CASSPSGTAIYGYTF.